This T cell receptor (beta chain) was recovered during a study of CXCR3-negative and CXCR3-positive naive CD8 T cells (dated by TCRdb to between 2018 and 2021). About the investigation overall: About 135 million TRB reads were obtained in total, roughly 1.5 +/- 0.3 million reads per library. Diversity and physicochemical repertoire analyses covered some eleven donors pooled from two independent experiments. The TRBV-TRBJ cluster analysis covered naive subsets from a handful of donors and memory cells from 3 donors. Results the study describes overall, beyond this receptor: Both naive subsets had comparably high repertoire diversity, while memory CD8+ T cells had much lower repertoire diversity. TRB CDR3s from CXCR3-positive naive cells showed higher hydrophobicity (lower Kidera factor 4), lower energy, and higher strength and volume indices than CXCR3-negative naive cells. Similar TRBV-TRBJ usage was shown by naive CXCR3-negative and CXCR3-positive cells from the same donor, whereas distinct patterns were shown by memory cells. Freshly isolated PBMCs were used for most assays because CXCR3 expression went down partially after cryopreservation. Because surface CD5, which is linked to self-reactivity in mice, was comparable between the naive subsets, TCR interaction strength was also inferred from the physicochemical properties of TRB CDR3s.

The CDR3 sequence holds 12 residues, the cysteine and phenylalanine included. Nucleotide data are not available. CDR1 ENHRY and CDR2 SYGVKD are derived from the germline V gene. Sequencing took place on a NextSeq 550. The Human TCR Profiling Kit (MiLaboratory) was used to prepare UMI-labeled 5' RACE TRB cDNA libraries. cDNA synthesis used the entire amount of extracted RNA, and PCR amplification then used the entire amount of cDNA produced. Libraries were prepared in parallel with an identical number of PCR cycles. From the authors' description of their analysis: With a minimum of two reads required per UMI, MIGEC and MiXCR pulled out about 50,000 +/- 10,000 unique UMI-labeled TRB cDNA molecules from each library. On average, each library contained roughly 40,000 +/- 10,000 functional in-frame TRB CDR3 nucleotide clonotypes without stop codons. After downsampling to 5000 UMI-labeled TRB molecules per sample, diversity metrics, including normalized Shannon-Wiener and Chao1, were computed in VDJtools. VDJtools was used to calculate clonotype-size-weighted physicochemical properties of the central five CDR3 residues, namely interaction energy, strength, volume and Kidera factor 4. With the reads reprocessed by TCRdb, a single entry stands for each CDR3 protein sequence and no DNA is reported. The V and J calls come from TCRdb's annotation, not from the publication. The data table for this sample lists 85,000 to 90,000 distinct CDR3 sequences. 0.82% of the sample is taken by the ten largest.

For each CD8+ T cell subset, flow sorting was done in triplicate, and a few hundred thousand cells per subset went directly into RLT lysis buffer. To keep memory contaminants out, a stringent definition of naive CD8+ T cells was applied: CD45RO-CCR7+CD27+CD95-. Peripheral blood mononuclear cells were isolated from buffy coats using standard density gradient centrifugation. Naive CXCR3-negative and CXCR3-positive CD8+ T cells were flow-sorted using a FACSAria III. Total RNA was extracted from sorted cells with an RNeasy Mini Kit. Concerning this clonotype itself: Its antigen is still unknown.

This clonotype was obtained from a human donor in good health. Some clones in this sample may be carry-over from other donors' samples. The sequencing input was naive CXCR3+ CD8+ T cells from blood. What the cell subset or site label conveys for this sample: CD45RO-CCR7+CD27+CD95- naive CD8+ T cells expressing CXCR3 (TNR3+). The rearrangement joined TRBV10-3 to TRBJ2-7. The CDR3 protein is CAISESDYEQYF.